The 9 T cell receptor beta chains in this list originate from one sample, sequenced in a study of OX40 agonist ivuxolimab in advanced cancers. Repertoires were generated with immunoSEQ multiplex PCR, while TCRdb's copy carries only in-frame clones and drops some. The sample has 50,000 to 65,000 clones; about 81% are singletons. The sample in question was CD4+ or CD8+ T cells sorted from blood, obtained in a trial of the OX40 agonist ivuxolimab. Receptor source: an adult with an advanced solid tumor such as melanoma, head and neck, liver or kidney cancer.

CDR3 sequence: CASSLDGNYGYTF. The CDR3 DNA follows: TGTGCCAGCAGCCTCGACGGGAACTATGGCTACACCTTC. The chain recombines TRBV2 with TRBJ1-2; D call uncertain. Germline CDR1 is SNHLY and CDR2 is FYNNEI. Deletions cut 6 bases from V and 2 bases from J, with 10 bases between. The CDR3 covers 13 residues.

The V gene is TRBV2, the J gene TRBJ1-5; D is perhaps TRBD1 (6 bases). Germline V gives CDR1 SNHLY, CDR2 FYNNEI. V lost 3 bases and J 2 bases, leaving 11 bases between the germline ends. This CDR3 region has 15 residues. The DNA of the CDR3 is TGTGCCAGCAGTGACAGGGGAGAAGGCAATCAGCCCCAGCATTTT. Amino acids: CASSDRGEGNQPQHF. Complete variable domain (other parts from reference TRBV2 and TRBJ1-5): EPEVTQTPSHQVTQMGQEVILRCVPISNHLYFYWYRQILGQKVEFLVSFYNNEISEKSEIFDDQFSVERPDGSNFTLKIRSTKLEDSAMYFCASSDRGEGNQPQHFGDGTRLSIL.

V and J are TRBV29-1 and TRBJ1-1; TRBD1 agrees at 7 bases. V shed 6 bases, J shed 4 bases, and the junction held 11 bases outside the gene matches. In germline, CDR1 is SQVTM, CDR2 ANQGSEA. The CDR3 extends over 14 amino acids. The CDR3 region is CSVLQGPGGTEAFF. In DNA form, the CDR3 reads TGCAGCGTCCTACAGGGGCCCGGGGGCACTGAAGCTTTCTTT. The full variable domain, with the rest looked up from reference TRBV29-1 and TRBJ1-1, is SAVISQKPSRDICQRGTSLTIQCQVDSQVTMMFWYRQQPGQSLTLIATANQGSEATYESGFVIDKFPISRPNLTFSTLTVSNMSPEDSSIYLCSVLQGPGGTEAFFGQGTRLTVV.

The table lists this clone with many counts. The V gene is TRBV9, the J gene TRBJ1-1; TRBD1 is a possible D gene (6 bases). The germline gives CDR1 SGDLS, CDR2 YYNGEE. This CDR3 has 15 residues. V lost 0 bases and J 1 base, leaving 10 bases between the germline ends. In DNA form, the CDR3 reads TGTGCCAGCAGCGTAGTGGGGACACCGAACACTGAAGCTTTCTTT. The encoded protein is CASSVVGTPNTEAFF.

The chain is built from TRBV15 and TRBJ2-3; D unresolved. CDR1 is LNHNV and CDR2 is YYDKDF in the germline V gene (reference sequence). The CDR3 is made up of 13 amino acids. Trimming shortened V by 4 bases and J by 3 bases, and 8 bases separated the two germline ends. CDR3 loop: CATSKSPTDTQYF. In nucleotides, the CDR3 is TGTGCCACCAGCAAATCGCCAACAGATACGCAGTATTTT.

The rearrangement uses TRBV5-1 and TRBJ2-3; D not resolved. CDR1 is SGHRS, CDR2 YFSETQ, per germline. CDR3 length: 15 amino acids. V shed 0 bases and J shed 1 base, with 9 bases lying between them. This CDR3 is CASSLDSLGTDTQYF. DNA of the CDR3: TGCGCCAGCAGCTTGGACTCGCTCGGCACAGATACGCAGTATTTT.

Worth noting for this clone: The sample holds other DNA sequences that translate to the same CDR3. The rearrangement joins TRBV5-1 to TRBJ1-5; D is ambiguous. Deletions cut 4 bases from V and 1 base from J, with 6 bases between. In germline, CDR1 is SGHRS, CDR2 YFSETQ. The CDR3 runs 13 residues. As DNA, the CDR3 is TGCGCCAGCAGCCTGGACAGCAATCAGCCCCAGCATTTT. Its protein product is CASSLDSNQPQHF.

This clone was counted between two and nine times. V and J are TRBV15 and TRBJ2-5; 9 bases map to TRBD1. CDR3 length: 14 amino acids. CDR1 and CDR2 (germline): LNHNV, YYDKDF (reference sequence). Losses at the gene ends were 1 base for V and 10 bases for J; bases not matched to a gene: 7. The CDR3 region has the DNA TGTGCCACCAGCAGAGGAGGGACAGGGATTTACCAGTACTTC. It encodes CATSRGGTGIYQYF.

The chain is built from TRBV14 and TRBJ2-2; TRBD2 matches at 12 bases. The CDR3 covers 16 residues. Trimming removed 3 bases from V and 6 bases from J; junction bases left unmatched: 5. From germline, CDR1 is SGHDN and CDR2 FVKESK. Here the CDR3 reads CASSQTTSGGAGELFF. The CDR3, as DNA: TGTGCCAGCAGCCAGACGACTAGCGGGGGCGCCGGGGAGCTGTTTTTT.